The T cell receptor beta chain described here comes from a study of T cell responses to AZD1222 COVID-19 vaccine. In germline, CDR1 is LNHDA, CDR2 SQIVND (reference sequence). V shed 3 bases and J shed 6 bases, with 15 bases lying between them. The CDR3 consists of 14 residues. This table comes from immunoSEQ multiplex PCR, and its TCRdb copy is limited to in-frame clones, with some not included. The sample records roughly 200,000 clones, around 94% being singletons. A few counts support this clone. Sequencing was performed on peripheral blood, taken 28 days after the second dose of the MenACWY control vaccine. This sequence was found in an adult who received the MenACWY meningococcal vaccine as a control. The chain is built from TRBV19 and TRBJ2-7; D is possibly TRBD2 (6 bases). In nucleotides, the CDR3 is TGTGCCAGTAGTATTTCGGGAGTGGTGGGCGAGCAGTACTTC. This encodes CASSISGVVGEQYF.